The 26 T cell receptor beta chains in this list originate from one sample, sequenced in a study of T cells after yellow fever vaccination (dated by TCRdb to 2018 to 2020). Library method: 5' RACE. Instrument used: Illumina HiSeq 2500. TCRdb ran its own pipeline on the public reads, namely fastp trimming at Q25 and MiXCR clone calling, and kept in-frame beta chains. A single entry per CDR3 protein holds the most common genes and DNA from its merged rows. Recorded for this sample are 250,000 or so distinct CDR3 sequences; 6% to 8% of them occurred a single time. The ten largest make up 1% to 1.2% of the sample. The treatment or condition label, as the study defines it: live attenuated yellow fever vaccine strain. This sample comprised CD4+ T cells sorted from PBMCs, obtained on the day of the yellow fever booster vaccination. Source of these receptors: a man aged 25 to 40 who received the YFV17D yellow fever vaccine.

In this sample, this clonotype turned up many times. The J gene is TRBJ1-5, the V gene TRBV6-2 or TRBV6-3; TRBD1 aligns across 12 bases. The CDR3 length is 21 residues. CDR1 is MNHEY, CDR2 SVGEGT, per germline. The junction had 14 bases not matched to a gene; V was cut back by 0 bases and J by 2 bases. The CDR3 nucleotides read TGTGCCAGCAGTTACTCCCTAGCGGGACAGGGGGCGCGGATCGGCAATCAGCCCCAGCATTTT. It codes for CASSYSLAGQGARIGNQPQHF.

This clonotype has a handful of counts. The chain couples TRBV29-1 to TRBJ2-2; D may be TRBD1 (6 bases). Germline assignment: CDR1 SQVTM and CDR2 ANQGSEA. With 7 bases removed from V and 5 bases from J, the gap between germline ends came to 14 bases. The CDR3 is made up of 13 amino acids. DNA for the CDR3: TGCAGCGGGGGGCAGGGAAGGACCGGGGAGCTGTTTTTT. Protein sequence: CSGGQGRTGELFF.

A few counts support this clonotype. The chain employs TRBV23-1 and TRBJ2-3; 8 bases map to TRBD2. TRBV23-1 has ORF status, its function being uncertain. The CDR3 spans 18 residues. V lost 3 bases, J lost 1 base, and 12 bases stayed unmatched. The CDR3 nucleotides are TGCGCCAGCAGTCACCACCACACCTCAGCGGGGGGCACAGATACGCAGTATTTT. Translating gives CASSHHHTSAGGTDTQYF.

This clonotype was counted between two and nine times. This chain uses TRBV12-3 or TRBV12-4 with TRBJ2-1; TRBD1 or TRBD2 may be the D gene (5 bases each). There are 16 residues in the CDR3. Trimming pared 6 bases from V and 0 bases from J, leaving 15 bases between. The CDR3 coding sequence is TGTGCCAGCAGCGGAAGGGACCTGAGCTCCTACAATGAGCAGTTCTTC. This codes for CASSGRDLSSYNEQFF.

This clonotype was detected ten times or more. J is TRBJ2-5 and V is TRBV4-2, with unresolved D. The germline CDR1 and CDR2 sequences are LGHNA and YNFKEQ. Trimming pared 0 bases from V and 3 bases from J, leaving 14 bases between. The CDR3 is made up of 16 amino acids. CDR3 nucleotide sequence: TGTGCCAGCAGCCAAGATCCCCTCCGTCCAAAAGAGACCCAGTACTTC. Its translation: CASSQDPLRPKETQYF.

This clonotype was recorded many times. The gene calls are TRBV6-6 and TRBJ2-1, with D uncertain. Germline CDR1 is MNHNY and CDR2 is SVGAGI (reference sequence). This CDR3 has 12 residues. The germline V and J ends were trimmed by 4 bases and 8 bases, with 9 bases remaining between them. The CDR3 coding sequence is TGTGCCAGCAGTTCCCTCCGGGATGAGCAGTTCTTC. Translation gives CASSSLRDEQFF.

This clonotype was recorded at least ten times. CDR3 sequence reads: CASSPSMGLRGAFF. CDR3 DNA sequence: TGTGCCAGCTCACCCTCAATGGGCCTTCGTGGAGCTTTCTTT. The genes are TRBV18 and TRBJ1-1; no clear D. The CDR3 is made up of 14 amino acids. Between the trimmed V and J ends, which lost 3 bases and 10 bases, there was a span of 18 bases. Looked up from germline, CDR1 is KGHSH and CDR2 is LQKENI.

The table lists this clonotype with a few counts. The CDR3 region has the DNA TGCGCCAGCAGCCCTGGTGGGGGCCACACCGGGGAGCTGTTTTTT. Its translation is CASSPGGGHTGELFF. V gene TRBV5-1 combines with J gene TRBJ2-2, with a weak D call TRBD1 (6 bases). Per germline, CDR1 SGHRS and CDR2 YFSETQ. The V gene lost 4 bases and the J gene lost 3 bases, with 13 bases spanning the gap. There are 15 residues in the CDR3.

The chain uses TRBV11-2 and TRBJ2-1; tentatively, D is TRBD1 (6 bases). From germline, CDR1 is SGHAT and CDR2 FQNNGV. V gave up 6 bases and J gave up 10 bases, with 19 bases separating them. This CDR3 has 14 amino acids. CDR3 bases: TGTGCCAGCAGTTCCCCAGCCCGACAGGTAGAGCAGTTCTTC. It yields the protein CASSSPARQVEQFF.

The DNA of the CDR3 is TGCAGTGCTCCGGGGACTAGCGGCACCGGGGAGCTGTTTTTT. Translation: CSAPGTSGTGELFF. The chain recombines TRBV20-1 with TRBJ2-2; the match to TRBD2 covers 11 bases. Trimming at V came to 5 bases and at J to 4 bases, leaving 3 bases not matched to a gene. Looked up from germline, CDR1 is DFQATT and CDR2 is SNEGSKA (reference sequence). The CDR3 totals 14 residues.

This clonotype was recorded many times. The gene calls are TRBV7-2 and TRBJ2-1; TRBD2 matches 10 bases. The germline gives CDR1 SGHTA, CDR2 FQGNSA. With V trimmed by 2 bases and J by 2 bases, 6 bases remained unmatched. The CDR3 is made up of 17 amino acids. CDR3 region: CASSLRAGGPTYNEQFF. CDR3 coding DNA: TGTGCCAGCAGCTTAAGAGCGGGAGGGCCCACCTACAATGAGCAGTTCTTC.

CDR3 DNA sequence: TGCGCCAGCAGCCAAGATGTTAGGGGAGGGTACGAGCAGTACTTC. Protein sequence: CASSQDVRGGYEQYF. The gene calls are TRBV4-3 and TRBJ2-7, with 7 bases lining up with TRBD2. Trimming removed 0 bases from V and 4 bases from J; junction bases left unmatched: 6. Germline V gene sequence: CDR1 LGHNA, CDR2 YSLEER. CDR3 length: 15 amino acids.

This clonotype has a count of ten or more. The rearrangement joins TRBV29-1 to TRBJ2-2; D unclear. The germline V gene has CDR1 SQVTM and CDR2 ANQGSEA. The V gene lost 1 base and the J gene lost 1 base, with 4 bases spanning the gap. The CDR3 contains 13 residues. CDR3 in amino acids: CSVEAGNTGELFF. The CDR3 DNA reads TGCAGCGTTGAAGCAGGGAACACCGGGGAGCTGTTTTTT.

This clonotype was seen at least ten times. CDR3 in amino acids: CAISESVAGAFEQYF. The CDR3 DNA sequence: TGTGCCATCAGTGAGTCGGTGGCGGGAGCCTTCGAGCAGTACTTC. The chain has TRBV10-3 and TRBJ2-7; 7 bases match TRBD2. CDR1 and CDR2 from the germline V gene are ENHRY and SYGVKD. The length of the CDR3 is 15 residues. J gave up 6 bases and V 0 bases, and 8 bases lay outside the gene matches.

In the case of this clonotype: One base away lies a much larger clone, so this may be a sequencing read error. V gene TRBV7-9 combines with J gene TRBJ2-3; no firm D call. CDR3 length: 16 amino acids. Germline V gene sequence: CDR1 SEHNR, CDR2 FQNEAQ (reference sequence). The CDR3 DNA follows: TGTGACAGCAGCCCAAGCTTGGAACGACGGGCAGATACGCAGTATTTT. This translates into CDSSPSLERRADTQYF.

This clonotype has a handful of counts. The CDR3 reads CASSQEGQASNEKLFF. CDR3 sequence (DNA): TGTGCCAGCAGCCAAGAGGGACAGGCATCGAACGAAAAACTGTTTTTT. The rearrangement links TRBV3-1 to TRBJ1-4; the match to TRBD1 covers 8 bases. V shed 0 bases, J shed 8 bases, and the junction held 8 bases outside the gene matches. Germline V gene sequence: CDR1 LGHDT, CDR2 YNNKEL (reference sequence). This CDR3 comprises 16 residues.

This clonotype was seen at least ten times. The chain carries TRBV20-1 and TRBJ2-5; D is ambiguous. The CDR3 is 14 residues long. The V end was cut by 3 bases, the J end by 0 bases, with 11 bases between. Germline V gives CDR1 DFQATT, CDR2 SNEGSKA (reference sequence). DNA for the CDR3: TGCAGTGCTAGCGCCCAGCCCAACCAAGAGACCCAGTACTTC. Translating it yields CSASAQPNQETQYF.

This clonotype appeared many times. The chain combines TRBV7-9 with TRBJ2-5; 10 positions match TRBD2. The trim removed 5 bases at V and 5 bases at J, leaving 8 bases unmatched. The length of the CDR3 is 15 residues. The V gene's germline CDR1 is SEHNR and CDR2 FQNEAQ (reference sequence). CDR3 nucleotides: TGTGCCAGCAGCCCCCACCTAGCGGGAGTGGAGACCCAGTACTTC. It is translated as CASSPHLAGVETQYF. Full variable domain (remainder filled in from reference TRBV7-9 and TRBJ2-5): DTGVSQNPRHKITKRGQNVTFRCDPISEHNRLYWYRQTLGQGPEFLTYFQNEAQLEKSRLLSDRFSAERPKGSFSTLEIQRTEQGDSAMYLCASSPHLAGVETQYFGPGTRLLVL.

V and J are TRBV7-2 and TRBJ2-7; D unclear. The CDR3 runs 11 residues. The V and J ends lost 5 bases and 6 bases respectively, with 8 bases between them. CDR1 is SGHTA and CDR2 is FQGNSA in the germline V gene. The CDR3 DNA is TGTGCCAGCAGCCGAGATGTCGAGCAGTACTTC. Its protein is CASSRDVEQYF. Together with reference TRBV7-2 and TRBJ2-7, the CDR3 gives the full variable domain: GAGVSQSPSNKVTEKGKDVELRCDPISGHTALYWYRQSLGQGLEFLIYFQGNSAPDKSGLPSDRFSAERTGGSVSTLTIQRTQQEDSAVYLCASSRDVEQYFGPGTRLTVT.

This chain links TRBV29-1 with TRBJ2-1; 7 bases are shared with TRBD1. The germline V gene has CDR1 SQVTM and CDR2 ANQGSEA. V lost 7 bases and J lost 6; bases outside the gene matches: 9. The CDR3 consists of 13 residues. CDR3 region: CSADRVLGNEQFF. The CDR3 DNA reads TGCAGCGCAGACAGGGTTTTGGGCAATGAGCAGTTCTTC.

This clonotype was seen only a few times. The V gene is TRBV14, the J gene TRBJ2-5; 9 bases align to TRBD2. There are 18 residues in the CDR3. Germline CDR1 and CDR2: SGHDN and FVKESK. J lost 4 bases, V lost 1 base, and 13 bases had no gene match. The CDR3 loop reads CASSQVGSGLATRETQYF. CDR3 DNA sequence: TGTGCCAGCAGCCAAGTAGGATCGGGACTAGCAACTAGAGAGACCCAGTACTTC.

This clonotype came up a few times. The V call is TRBV7-9, the J call TRBJ2-7; TRBD2 aligns across 7 bases. Germline V lookup: CDR1 SEHNR, CDR2 FQNEAQ (reference sequence). The trim removed 0 bases at V and 6 bases at J, leaving 2 bases unmatched. CDR3 length: 13 amino acids. Here the CDR3 reads CASSLAASGEQYF. For the CDR3, the DNA is TGTGCCAGCAGCTTAGCGGCTAGCGGCGAGCAGTACTTC. Full variable domain (missing parts from reference TRBV7-9 and TRBJ2-7): DTGVSQNPRHKITKRGQNVTFRCDPISEHNRLYWYRQTLGQGPEFLTYFQNEAQLEKSRLLSDRFSAERPKGSFSTLEIQRTEQGDSAMYLCASSLAASGEQYFGPGTRLTVT.

In its sample, this clonotype was seen many times. This chain connects TRBV29-1 to TRBJ1-2; D is unresolved. The CDR3 runs to 16 residues. The germline V gene encodes CDR1 SQVTM and CDR2 ANQGSEA. V was shortened by 2 bases and J by 7 bases, with 23 bases between the two germline ends. This chain's CDR3 is CSVESAESITSAGYTF. As DNA, the CDR3 is TGCAGCGTTGAATCCGCCGAGTCTATTACCTCGGCTGGCTACACCTTC.

This clonotype was detected a few times. This chain links TRBV20-1 with TRBJ1-1; TRBD1 might be the D (6 bases). The CDR3 has 14 residues. Trimming cost V 6 bases and J 4 bases, with 18 bases left between them. Germline loops: CDR1 DFQATT, CDR2 SNEGSKA (reference sequence). Written as DNA, the CDR3 is TGCAGTGCAACCGGAGGGGGTTTGGCCACTGAAGCTTTCTTT. This sequence encodes CSATGGGLATEAFF.

V is TRBV12-3 or TRBV12-4 and J is TRBJ1-5; 8 nucleotides agree with TRBD1. Trimming cost V 6 bases and J 5 bases; bases outside gene matches: 9. This CDR3 has 15 amino acids. CDR3 residues: CASRPNTGGDQPQHF. DNA of the CDR3: TGTGCCAGCAGGCCGAACACAGGGGGGGATCAGCCCCAGCATTTT.

The gene calls are TRBV5-4 and TRBJ2-1, with TRBD1 identical over 8 bases. There are 15 residues in the CDR3. The germline V gene encodes CDR1 SGHNT and CDR2 YYREEE (reference sequence). Trimming at V came to 3 bases and at J to 8 bases, leaving 10 bases not matched to a gene. This CDR3 reads CASSYRGTGFDEQFF. As DNA, the CDR3 is TGTGCCAGCAGCTACAGGGGGACGGGTTTCGATGAGCAGTTCTTC.